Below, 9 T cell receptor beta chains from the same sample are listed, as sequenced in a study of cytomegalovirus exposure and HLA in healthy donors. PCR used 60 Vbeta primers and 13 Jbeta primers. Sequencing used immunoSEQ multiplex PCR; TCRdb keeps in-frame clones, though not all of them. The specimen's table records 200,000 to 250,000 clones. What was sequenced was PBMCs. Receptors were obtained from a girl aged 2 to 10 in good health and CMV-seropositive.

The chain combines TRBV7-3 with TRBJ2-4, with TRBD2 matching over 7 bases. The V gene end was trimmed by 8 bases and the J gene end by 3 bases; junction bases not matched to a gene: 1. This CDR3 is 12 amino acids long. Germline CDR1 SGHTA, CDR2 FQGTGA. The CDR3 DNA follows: TGTGCCAGCGGGGACTACAAAAACATTCAGTACTTC. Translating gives CASGDYKNIQYF.

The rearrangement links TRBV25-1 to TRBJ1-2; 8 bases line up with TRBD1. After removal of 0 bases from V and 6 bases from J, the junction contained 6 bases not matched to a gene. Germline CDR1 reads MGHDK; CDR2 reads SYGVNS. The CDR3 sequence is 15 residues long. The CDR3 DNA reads TGTGCCAGCAGTGAATATCAGGGGGCGAGGGATGGCTACACCTTC. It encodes CASSEYQGARDGYTF.

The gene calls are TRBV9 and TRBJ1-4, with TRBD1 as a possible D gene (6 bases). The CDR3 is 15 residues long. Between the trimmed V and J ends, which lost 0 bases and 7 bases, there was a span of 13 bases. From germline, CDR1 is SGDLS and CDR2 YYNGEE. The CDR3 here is CASSVADRMGEKLFF. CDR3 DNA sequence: TGTGCCAGCAGCGTAGCCGACAGGATGGGTGAAAAACTGTTTTTT.

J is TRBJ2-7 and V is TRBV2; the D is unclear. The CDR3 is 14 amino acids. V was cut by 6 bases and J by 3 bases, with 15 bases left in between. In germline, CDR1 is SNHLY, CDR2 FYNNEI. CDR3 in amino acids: CASRGGILNYEQYF. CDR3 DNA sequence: TGTGCCAGCAGAGGCGGAATCCTAAACTACGAGCAGTACTTC.

This CDR3 is CASSLSGGRTQYF. The CDR3 DNA reads as TGTGCCAGCAGCTTATCGGGGGGTCGGACCCAGTACTTC. The V call is TRBV11-2, the J call TRBJ2-5, with 7 positions matching TRBD2. Germline lookup yields CDR1 SGHAT and CDR2 FQNNGV. Trimming took 2 bases from V and 7 from J; bases not matched to a gene: 4. The CDR3 is 13 residues long.

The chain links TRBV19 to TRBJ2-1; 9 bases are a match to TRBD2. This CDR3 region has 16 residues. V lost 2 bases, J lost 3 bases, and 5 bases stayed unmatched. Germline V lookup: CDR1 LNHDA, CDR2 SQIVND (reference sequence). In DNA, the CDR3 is TGTGCCAGTAGTATAAGGGCTAGCGGGGTCTACAATGAGCAGTTCTTC. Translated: CASSIRASGVYNEQFF.

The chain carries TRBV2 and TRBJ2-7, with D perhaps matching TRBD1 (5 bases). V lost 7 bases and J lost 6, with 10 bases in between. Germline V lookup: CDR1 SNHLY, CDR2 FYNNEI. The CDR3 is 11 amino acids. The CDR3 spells CASTQQGEQYF. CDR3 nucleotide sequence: TGTGCCAGCACTCAGCAGGGCGAGCAGTACTTC.

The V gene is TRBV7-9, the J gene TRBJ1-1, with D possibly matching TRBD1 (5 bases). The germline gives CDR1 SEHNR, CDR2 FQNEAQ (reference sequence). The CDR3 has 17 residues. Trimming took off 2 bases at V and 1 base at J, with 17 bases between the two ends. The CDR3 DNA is TGTGCCAGCAGCTTACGGGGGGGGAAGGGTGCGAACACTGAAGCTTTCTTT. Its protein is CASSLRGGKGANTEAFF.

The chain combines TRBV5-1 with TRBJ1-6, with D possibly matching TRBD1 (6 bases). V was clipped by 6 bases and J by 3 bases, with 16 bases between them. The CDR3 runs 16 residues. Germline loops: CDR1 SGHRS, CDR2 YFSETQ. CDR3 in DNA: TGCGCCAGCACTCTTTATGGGGGCGACTATAATTCACCCCTCCACTTT. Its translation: CASTLYGGDYNSPLHF.